This T cell receptor beta chain appears in the sequencing data of a study of blood T cell repertoires in COVID-19. Study at large: The United States, Italy and Spain supplied acute and convalescent COVID-19 samples. T cells, B-cell-depleted T cells, or PBMCs provided the cDNA or gDNA that served as material.

Germline values: CDR1 LNHDA, CDR2 SQIVND (reference sequence). With V trimmed by 5 bases and J by 5 bases, 9 bases remained unmatched. The CDR3 consists of 15 residues. Sequencing used immunoSEQ multiplex PCR; TCRdb keeps in-frame clones, though not all of them. This sample has around 200,000 clones, with around nine tenths found just once. This receptor was taken from a man younger than 35 with active or convalescent COVID-19. The sample was peripheral blood. The chain employs TRBV19 and TRBJ1-3, with 7 bases fitting TRBD1. The CDR3 loop reads CASSPRQGKRNTIYF. In nucleotides, the CDR3 is TGTGCCAGTAGTCCACGACAGGGAAAAAGAAACACCATATATTTT.